Shown below are 4 T cell receptor beta chains from a single sample sequenced in a study of blood T cell repertoires in COVID-19. The repertoire was sequenced with immunoSEQ multiplex PCR; TCRdb's copy has only in-frame clones and lacks some. Here the sample spans some 260,000 clones, around 86% being singletons. The sequenced sample was PBMCs or T cells enriched from blood (not recorded which). These receptors all stem from a man aged 40-49 years who had recovered from COVID-19.

This chain's CDR3 is CAWSILAGNEQFF. The CDR3 DNA sequence: TGTGCCTGGAGCATCCTAGCGGGCAATGAGCAGTTCTTC. The rearrangement joins TRBV30 to TRBJ2-1; 8 bases agree with TRBD2. V shed 3 bases and J 6 bases; nucleotides not matched to a gene: 4. CDR1 is GTSNPN and CDR2 is SVGIG in the germline V gene (reference sequence). The CDR3 sequence is 13 residues long.

The genes are TRBV9 and TRBJ2-1; tentatively, D is TRBD1 (7 bases). CDR3 length: 16 amino acids. From germline, CDR1 is SGDLS and CDR2 YYNGEE. Trimming cost V 1 base and J 3 bases, with 14 bases left between them. Here the CDR3 DNA reads TGTGCCAGCAGCGTACGGGGGACAGATTTCTACAATGAGCAGTTCTTC. This encodes CASSVRGTDFYNEQFF.

The rearrangement links TRBV7-2 to TRBJ1-1, with 7 bases fitting TRBD1. CDR1 is SGHTA, CDR2 FQGNSA, per germline. V dropped 5 bases and J dropped 1; count of bases not matched to a gene: 4. The CDR3 consists of 14 residues. This CDR3 reads CASSQGGRNTEAFF. The CDR3 DNA reads as TGTGCCAGCAGCCAGGGGGGAAGGAACACTGAAGCTTTCTTT.

The chain combines TRBV2 with TRBJ2-1; 11 positions match TRBD2. This CDR3 spans 15 amino acids. V was pared by 8 bases and J by 8 bases, with 11 bases of the junction left unmatched. Per the germline V gene, CDR1 is SNHLY and CDR2 is FYNNEI. Here the CDR3 DNA reads TGTGCCAGCGAAGATAGCGGGAGGGAGTGGGATGAGCAGTTCTTC. It specifies CASEDSGREWDEQFF.